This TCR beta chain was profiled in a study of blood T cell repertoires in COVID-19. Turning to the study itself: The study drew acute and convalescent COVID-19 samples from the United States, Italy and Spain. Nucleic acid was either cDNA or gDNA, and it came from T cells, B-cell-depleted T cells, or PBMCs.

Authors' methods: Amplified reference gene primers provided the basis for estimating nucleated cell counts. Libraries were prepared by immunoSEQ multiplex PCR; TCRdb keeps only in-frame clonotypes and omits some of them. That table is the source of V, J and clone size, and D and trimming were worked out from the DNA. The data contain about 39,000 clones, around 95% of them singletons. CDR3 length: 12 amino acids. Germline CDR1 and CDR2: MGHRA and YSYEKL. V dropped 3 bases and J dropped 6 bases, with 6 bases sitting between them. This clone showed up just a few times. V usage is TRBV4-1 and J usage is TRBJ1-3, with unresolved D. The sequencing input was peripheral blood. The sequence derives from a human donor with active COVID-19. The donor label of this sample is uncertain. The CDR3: CASSHHQNTIYF. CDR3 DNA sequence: TGCGCCAGCAGCCATCATCAAAACACCATATATTTT.